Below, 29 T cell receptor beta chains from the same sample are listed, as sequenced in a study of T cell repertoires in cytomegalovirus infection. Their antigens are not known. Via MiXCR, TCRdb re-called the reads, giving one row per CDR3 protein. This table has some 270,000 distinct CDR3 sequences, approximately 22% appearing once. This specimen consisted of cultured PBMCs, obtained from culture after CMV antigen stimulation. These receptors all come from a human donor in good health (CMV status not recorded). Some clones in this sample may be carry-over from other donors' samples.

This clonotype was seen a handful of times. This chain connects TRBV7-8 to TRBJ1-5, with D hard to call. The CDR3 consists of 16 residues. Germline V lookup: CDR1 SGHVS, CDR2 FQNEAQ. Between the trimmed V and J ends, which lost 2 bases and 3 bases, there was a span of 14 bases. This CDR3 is CASSLIGEVFNQPQHF. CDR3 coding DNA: TGTGCCAGCAGCTTAATCGGGGAGGTTTTCAATCAGCCCCAGCATTTT.

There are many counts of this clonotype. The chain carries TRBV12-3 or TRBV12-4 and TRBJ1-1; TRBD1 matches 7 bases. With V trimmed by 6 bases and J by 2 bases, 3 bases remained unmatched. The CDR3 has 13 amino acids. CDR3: CASRRGRNTEAFF. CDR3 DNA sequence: TGTGCCAGCAGGAGGGGGCGTAACACTGAAGCTTTCTTT.

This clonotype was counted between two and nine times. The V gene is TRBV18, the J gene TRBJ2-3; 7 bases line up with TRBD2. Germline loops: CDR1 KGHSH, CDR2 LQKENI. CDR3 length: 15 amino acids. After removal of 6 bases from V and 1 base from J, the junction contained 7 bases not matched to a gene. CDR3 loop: CASSTPGLRTDTQYF. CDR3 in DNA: TGTGCCAGCTCTACCCCGGGACTACGCACAGATACGCAGTATTTT.

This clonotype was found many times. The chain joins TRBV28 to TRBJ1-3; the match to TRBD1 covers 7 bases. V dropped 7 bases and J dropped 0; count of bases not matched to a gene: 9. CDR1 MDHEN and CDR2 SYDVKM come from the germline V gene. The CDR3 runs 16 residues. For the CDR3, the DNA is TGTGCCAGCACCATCAGGGGGACAAACTCTGGAAACACCATATATTTT. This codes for CASTIRGTNSGNTIYF.

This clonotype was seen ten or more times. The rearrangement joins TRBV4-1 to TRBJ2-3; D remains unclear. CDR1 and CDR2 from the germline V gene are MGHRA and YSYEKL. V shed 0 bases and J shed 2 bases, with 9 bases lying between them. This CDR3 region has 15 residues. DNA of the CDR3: TGCGCCAGCAGCCAAGATCCCGGCCCCACAGATACGCAGTATTTT. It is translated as CASSQDPGPTDTQYF.

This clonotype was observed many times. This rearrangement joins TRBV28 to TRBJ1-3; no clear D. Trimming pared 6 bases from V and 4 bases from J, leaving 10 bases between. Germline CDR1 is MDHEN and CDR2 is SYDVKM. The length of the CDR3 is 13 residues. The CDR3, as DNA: TGTGCCAGCAGAAGCCCTACCGGAAACACCATATATTTT. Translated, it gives CASRSPTGNTIYF.

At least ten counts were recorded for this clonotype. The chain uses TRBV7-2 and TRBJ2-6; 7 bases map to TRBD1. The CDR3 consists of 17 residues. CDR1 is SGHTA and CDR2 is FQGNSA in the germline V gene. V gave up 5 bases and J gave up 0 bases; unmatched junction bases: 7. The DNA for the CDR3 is TGTGCCAGCAGCCCGGGACAGATCGACTCTGGGGCCAACGTCCTGACTTTC. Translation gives CASSPGQIDSGANVLTF.

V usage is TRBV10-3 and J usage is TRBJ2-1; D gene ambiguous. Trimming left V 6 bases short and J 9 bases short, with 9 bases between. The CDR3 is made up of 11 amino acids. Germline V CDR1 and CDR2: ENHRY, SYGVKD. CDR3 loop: CAISALSEQFF. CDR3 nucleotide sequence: TGTGCCATCAGCGCTCTGAGTGAGCAGTTCTTC.

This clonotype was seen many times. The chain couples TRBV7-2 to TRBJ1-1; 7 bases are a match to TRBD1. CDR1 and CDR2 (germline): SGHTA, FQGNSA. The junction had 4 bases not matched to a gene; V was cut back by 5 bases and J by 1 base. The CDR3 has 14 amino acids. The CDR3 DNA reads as TGTGCCAGCAGCGTGGACAGGAAGAACACTGAAGCTTTCTTT. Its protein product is CASSVDRKNTEAFF.

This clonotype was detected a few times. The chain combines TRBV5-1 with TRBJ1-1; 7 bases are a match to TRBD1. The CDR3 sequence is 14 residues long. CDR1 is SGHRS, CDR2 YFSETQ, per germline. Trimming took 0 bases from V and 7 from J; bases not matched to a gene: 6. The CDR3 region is CASSLDRGGDEAFF. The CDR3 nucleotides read TGCGCCAGCAGCTTGGACAGGGGAGGGGATGAAGCTTTCTTT.

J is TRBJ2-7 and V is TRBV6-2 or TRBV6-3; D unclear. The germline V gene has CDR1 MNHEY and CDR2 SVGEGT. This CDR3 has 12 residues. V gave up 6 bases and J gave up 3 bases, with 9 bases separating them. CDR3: CASSQMGYEQYV. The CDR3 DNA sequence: TGTGCCAGCAGCCAAATGGGCTACGAGCAGTACGTC.

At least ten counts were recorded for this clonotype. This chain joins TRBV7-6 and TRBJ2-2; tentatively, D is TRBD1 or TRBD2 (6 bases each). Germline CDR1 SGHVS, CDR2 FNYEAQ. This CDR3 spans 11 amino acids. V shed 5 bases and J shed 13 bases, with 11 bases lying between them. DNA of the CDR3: TGTGCCAGCAGCCTAGGGGGGATGCTGTTTTTT. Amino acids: CASSLGGMLFF.

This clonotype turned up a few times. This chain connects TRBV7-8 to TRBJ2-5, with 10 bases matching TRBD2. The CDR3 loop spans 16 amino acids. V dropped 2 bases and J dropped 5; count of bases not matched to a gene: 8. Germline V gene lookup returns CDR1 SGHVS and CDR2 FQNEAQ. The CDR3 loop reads CASSLSLAGVSETQYF. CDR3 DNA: TGTGCCAGCAGCTTAAGCCTAGCGGGAGTATCGGAGACCCAGTACTTC.

CDR3 bases: TGTGCCAGCAGCCACAGTAGCGGGAGTTCCCTCTACGAGCAGTACGTC. Protein sequence: CASSHSSGSSLYEQYV. This chain uses TRBV3-1 with TRBJ2-7; 9 bases are a match to TRBD2. In germline, CDR1 is LGHDT, CDR2 YNNKEL (reference sequence). The CDR3 totals 16 residues. V shed 3 bases and J 3 bases; nucleotides not matched to a gene: 9.

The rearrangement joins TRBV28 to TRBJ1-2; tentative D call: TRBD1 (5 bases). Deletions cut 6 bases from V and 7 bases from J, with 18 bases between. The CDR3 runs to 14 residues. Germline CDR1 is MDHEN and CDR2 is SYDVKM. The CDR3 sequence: CASSPAPTGGGYTF. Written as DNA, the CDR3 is TGTGCCAGCAGCCCGGCGCCGACGGGGGGTGGCTACACCTTC.

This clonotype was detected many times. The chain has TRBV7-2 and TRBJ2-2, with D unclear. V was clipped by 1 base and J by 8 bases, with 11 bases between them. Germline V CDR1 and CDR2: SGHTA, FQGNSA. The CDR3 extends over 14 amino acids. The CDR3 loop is CASSLGGAGGELFF. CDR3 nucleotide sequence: TGTGCCAGCAGCTTAGGAGGTGCCGGTGGGGAGCTGTTTTTT.

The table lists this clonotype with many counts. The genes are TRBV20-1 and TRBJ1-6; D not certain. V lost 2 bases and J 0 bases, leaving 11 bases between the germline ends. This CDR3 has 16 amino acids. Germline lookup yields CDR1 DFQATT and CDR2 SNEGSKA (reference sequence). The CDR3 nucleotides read TGCAGTGCTAGATCCCCCGCTAGCTCCTATAATTCACCCCTCCACTTT. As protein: CSARSPASSYNSPLHF.

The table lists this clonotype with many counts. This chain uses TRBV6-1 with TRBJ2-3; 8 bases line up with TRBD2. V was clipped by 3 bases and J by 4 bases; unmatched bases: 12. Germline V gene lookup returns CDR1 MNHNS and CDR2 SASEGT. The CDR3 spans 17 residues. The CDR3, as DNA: TGTGCCAGCAGTGAGGCTGTGGCGGGAGGCGGGTCAGATACGCAGTATTTT. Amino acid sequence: CASSEAVAGGGSDTQYF.

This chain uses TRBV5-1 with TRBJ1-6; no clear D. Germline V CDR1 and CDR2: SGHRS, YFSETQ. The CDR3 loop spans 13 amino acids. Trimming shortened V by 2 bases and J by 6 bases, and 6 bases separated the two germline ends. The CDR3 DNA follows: TGCGCCAGCAGCTTTAGTGTTAATTCACCCCTCCACTTT. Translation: CASSFSVNSPLHF. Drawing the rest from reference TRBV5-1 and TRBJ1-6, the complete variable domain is KAGVTQTPRYLIKTRGQQVTLSCSPISGHRSVSWYQQTPGQGLQFLFEYFSETQRNKGNFPGRFSGRQFSNSRSEMNVSTLELGDSALYLCASSFSVNSPLHFGNGTRLTVT.

The CDR3 DNA follows: TGTGCCAGCAGTTGGGGACTCCGTGACTCACCCCTCCACTTT. It codes for CASSWGLRDSPLHF. The chain employs TRBV6-6 and TRBJ1-6; D perhaps matches TRBD1 (5 bases). CDR1 is MNHNY and CDR2 is SVGAGI in the germline V gene (reference sequence). This CDR3 comprises 14 residues. The V end was cut by 4 bases, the J end by 10 bases, with 14 bases between.

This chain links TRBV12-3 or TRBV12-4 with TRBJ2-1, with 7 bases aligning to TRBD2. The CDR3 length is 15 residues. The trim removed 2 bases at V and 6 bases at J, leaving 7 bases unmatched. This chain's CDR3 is CASSLSASGLNEQFF. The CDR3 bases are TGTGCCAGCAGTTTAAGTGCTAGCGGACTCAATGAGCAGTTCTTC.

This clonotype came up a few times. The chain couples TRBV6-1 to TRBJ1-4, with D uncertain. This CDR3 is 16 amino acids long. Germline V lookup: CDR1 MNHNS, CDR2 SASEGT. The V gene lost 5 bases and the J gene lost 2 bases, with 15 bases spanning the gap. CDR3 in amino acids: CASSSEPEATNEKLFF. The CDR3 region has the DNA TGTGCCAGCAGTTCCGAGCCGGAGGCGACTAATGAAAAACTGTTTTTT.

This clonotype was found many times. CDR3 loop: CASFSGLAGREQFF. CDR3 nucleotides: TGTGCCAGTTTCTCGGGACTAGCGGGAAGGGAGCAGTTCTTC. The chain links TRBV19 to TRBJ2-1, with 13 bases fitting TRBD2. The CDR3 contains 14 residues. The trim removed 8 bases at V and 10 bases at J, leaving 8 bases unmatched. Germline V CDR1 and CDR2: LNHDA, SQIVND (reference sequence).

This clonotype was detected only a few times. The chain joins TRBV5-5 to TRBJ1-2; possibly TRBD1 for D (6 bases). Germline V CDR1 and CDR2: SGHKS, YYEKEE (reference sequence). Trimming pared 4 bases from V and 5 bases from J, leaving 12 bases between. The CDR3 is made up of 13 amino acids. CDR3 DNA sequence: TGTGCCAGCAGCCACGACAGGACTTATGGCTACACCTTC. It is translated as CASSHDRTYGYTF.

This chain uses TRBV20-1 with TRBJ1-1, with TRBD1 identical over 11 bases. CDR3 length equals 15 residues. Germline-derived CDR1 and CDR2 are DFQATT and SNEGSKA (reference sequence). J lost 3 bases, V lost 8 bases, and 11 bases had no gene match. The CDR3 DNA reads TGCAGTTCGAAACCGGACAGGGGGCGCCACACTGAAGCTTTCTTT. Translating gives CSSKPDRGRHTEAFF.

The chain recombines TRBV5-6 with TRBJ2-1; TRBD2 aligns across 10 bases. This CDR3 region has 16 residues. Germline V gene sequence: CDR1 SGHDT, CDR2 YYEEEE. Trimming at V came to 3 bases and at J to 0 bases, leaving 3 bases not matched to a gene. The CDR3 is CASSSPSGGSYNEQFF. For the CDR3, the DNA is TGTGCCAGCAGCTCCCCTAGCGGGGGCTCCTACAATGAGCAGTTCTTC.

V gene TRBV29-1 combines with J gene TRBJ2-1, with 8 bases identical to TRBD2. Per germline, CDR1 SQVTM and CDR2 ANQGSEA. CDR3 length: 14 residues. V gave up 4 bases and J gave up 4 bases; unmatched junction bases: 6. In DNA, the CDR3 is TGCAGCGTTGTATCTAGCGGGTTTTACAATGAGCAGTTCTTC. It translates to CSVVSSGFYNEQFF.

For the CDR3, the DNA is TGTGCCAGTAGTATACGACAGGGGGGTCAGCCCCAGCATTTT. It specifies CASSIRQGGQPQHF. The chain recombines TRBV19 with TRBJ1-5; TRBD1 matches 9 bases. CDR3 length: 14 amino acids. After removal of 2 bases from V and 6 bases from J, the junction contained 2 bases not matched to a gene. Germline V gene data show CDR1 as LNHDA and CDR2 as SQIVND (reference sequence).

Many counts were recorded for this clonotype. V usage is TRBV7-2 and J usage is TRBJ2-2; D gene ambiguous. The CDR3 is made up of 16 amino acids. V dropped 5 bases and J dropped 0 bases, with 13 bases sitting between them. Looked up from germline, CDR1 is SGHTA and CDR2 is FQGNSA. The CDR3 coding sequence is TGTGCCAGCAGCCCCCGGGCGGTGACGAACACCGGGGAGCTGTTTTTT. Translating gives CASSPRAVTNTGELFF.